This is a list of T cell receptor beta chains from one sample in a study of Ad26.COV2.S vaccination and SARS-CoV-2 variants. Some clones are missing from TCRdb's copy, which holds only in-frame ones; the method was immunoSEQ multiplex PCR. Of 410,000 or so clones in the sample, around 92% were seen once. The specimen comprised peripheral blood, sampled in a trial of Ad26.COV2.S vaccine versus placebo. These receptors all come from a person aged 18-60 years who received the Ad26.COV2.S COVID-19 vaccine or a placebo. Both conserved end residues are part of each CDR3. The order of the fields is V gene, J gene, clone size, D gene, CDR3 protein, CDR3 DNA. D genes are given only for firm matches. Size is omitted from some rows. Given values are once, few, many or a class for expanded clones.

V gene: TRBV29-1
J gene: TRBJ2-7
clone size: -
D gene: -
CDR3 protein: CSIQGPSSYEQYF
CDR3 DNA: TGCAGCATACAGGGACCGAGCTCCTACGAGCAGTACTTC

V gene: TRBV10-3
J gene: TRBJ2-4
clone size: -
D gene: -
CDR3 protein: CAIKDGTLKNIQYF
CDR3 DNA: TGTGCCATCAAAGACGGGACACTAAAAAACATTCAGTACTTC

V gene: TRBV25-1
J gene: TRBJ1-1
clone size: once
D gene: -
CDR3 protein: CASSYGDSAFF
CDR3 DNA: TGTGCCAGCAGTTACGGGGACTCGGCTTTCTTT

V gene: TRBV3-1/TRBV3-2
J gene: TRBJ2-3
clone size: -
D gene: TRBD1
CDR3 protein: CASSQFGQGGTDTQYF
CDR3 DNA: TGTGCCAGCAGCCAGTTCGGACAGGGGGGTACAGATACGCAGTATTTT

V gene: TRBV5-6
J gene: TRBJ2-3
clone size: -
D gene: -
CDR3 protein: CASSPGSTSTDTQYF
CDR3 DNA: TGTGCCAGCAGCCCCGGATCGACTAGCACAGATACGCAGTATTTT

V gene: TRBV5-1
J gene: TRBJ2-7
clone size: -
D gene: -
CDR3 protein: CASSLNSDGTYEQYF
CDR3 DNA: TGCGCCAGCAGCTTGAATTCCGACGGAACCTACGAGCAGTACTTC

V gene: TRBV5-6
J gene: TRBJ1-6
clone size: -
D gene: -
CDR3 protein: CASSLDRRTYNSPLHF
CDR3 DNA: TGTGCCAGCAGCTTGGACCGTAGGACCTATAATTCACCCCTCCACTTT

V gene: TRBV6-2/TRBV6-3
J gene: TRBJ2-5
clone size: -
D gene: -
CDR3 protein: CASSYSNTGRETQYF
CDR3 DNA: TGTGCCAGCAGTTACTCGAACACAGGGCGGGAGACCCAGTACTTC

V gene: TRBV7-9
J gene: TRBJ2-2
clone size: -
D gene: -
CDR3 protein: CASSNRTLNTGELFF
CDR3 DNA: TGTGCCAGCAGCAACCGGACCCTGAACACCGGGGAGCTGTTTTTT

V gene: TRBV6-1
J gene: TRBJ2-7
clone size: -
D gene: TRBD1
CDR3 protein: CASSERQGEQYF
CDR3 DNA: TGTGCCAGCAGTGAACGACAGGGCGAGCAGTACTTC

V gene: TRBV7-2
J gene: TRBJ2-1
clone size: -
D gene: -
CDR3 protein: CASNLGGSALGGEQFF
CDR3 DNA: TGTGCCAGCAACCTAGGAGGGAGCGCCCTAGGAGGTGAGCAGTTCTTC

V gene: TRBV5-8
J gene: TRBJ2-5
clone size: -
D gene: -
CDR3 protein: CASSLKGGGRETQYF
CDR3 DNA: TGTGCCAGCAGCTTAAAAGGAGGGGGACGAGAGACCCAGTACTTC

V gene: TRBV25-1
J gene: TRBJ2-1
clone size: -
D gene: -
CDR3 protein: CASLQGGGNEQFF
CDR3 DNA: TGTGCCAGTCTACAGGGCGGTGGAAATGAGCAGTTCTTC

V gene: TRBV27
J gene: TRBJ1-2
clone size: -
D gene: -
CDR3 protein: CASSLGSRGGYTF
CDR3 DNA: TGTGCCAGCAGTTTAGGATCCCGAGGAGGCTACACCTTC

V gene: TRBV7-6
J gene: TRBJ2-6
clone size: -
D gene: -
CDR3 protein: CAIKQGGLRSGANVLTF
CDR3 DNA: TGTGCCATCAAACAGGGAGGGTTACGGTCTGGGGCCAACGTCCTGACTTTC

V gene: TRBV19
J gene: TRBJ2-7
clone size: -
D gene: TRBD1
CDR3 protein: CASTLGQGASYEQYF
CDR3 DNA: TGTGCCAGTACCCTGGGACAGGGGGCTTCGTACGAGCAGTACTTC

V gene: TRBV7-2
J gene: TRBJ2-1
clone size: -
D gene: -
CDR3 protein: CASGSARRSYNEQFF
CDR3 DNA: TGTGCCAGTGGTAGTGCAAGGCGGTCCTACAATGAGCAGTTCTTC

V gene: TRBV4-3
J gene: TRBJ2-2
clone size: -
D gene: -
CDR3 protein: CASSPQQGFGTGELFF
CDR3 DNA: TGCGCCAGCAGCCCACAACAGGGTTTTGGCACCGGGGAGCTGTTTTTT

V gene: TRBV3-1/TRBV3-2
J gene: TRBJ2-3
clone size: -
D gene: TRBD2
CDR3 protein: CASSQDPSGNTDTQYF
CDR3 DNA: TGTGCCAGCAGCCAAGACCCTAGCGGTAACACAGATACGCAGTATTTT

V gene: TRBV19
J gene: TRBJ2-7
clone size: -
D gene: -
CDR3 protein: CASSMKRRADSYEQYF
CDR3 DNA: TGTGCCAGTAGTATGAAGCGCAGGGCCGACTCCTACGAGCAGTACTTC

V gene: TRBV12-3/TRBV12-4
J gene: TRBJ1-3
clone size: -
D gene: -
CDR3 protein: CAVRAGSGNTIYF
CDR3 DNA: TGTGCCGTTCGTGCGGGCTCTGGAAACACCATATATTTT

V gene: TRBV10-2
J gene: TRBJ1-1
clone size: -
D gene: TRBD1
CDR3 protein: CASTRGQANFEAFF
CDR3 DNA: TGCGCCAGCACTCGGGGACAGGCGAATTTTGAAGCTTTCTTT

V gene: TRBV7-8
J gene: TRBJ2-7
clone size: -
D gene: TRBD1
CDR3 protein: CASSLGGLGTGWYEQYF
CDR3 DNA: TGTGCCAGCAGCTTAGGCGGTCTAGGGACAGGGTGGTACGAGCAGTACTTC

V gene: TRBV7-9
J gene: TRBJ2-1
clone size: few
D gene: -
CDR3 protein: CASSLEFWGTYNEQFF
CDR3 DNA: TGTGCCAGCAGCTTAGAGTTTTGGGGGACCTACAATGAGCAGTTCTTC

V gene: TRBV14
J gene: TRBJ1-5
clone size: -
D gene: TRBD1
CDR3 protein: CASSQLTGTGTRGLNQPQHF
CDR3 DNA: TGTGCCAGCAGCCAATTAACCGGGACAGGGACCAGGGGGCTCAATCAGCCCCAGCATTTT

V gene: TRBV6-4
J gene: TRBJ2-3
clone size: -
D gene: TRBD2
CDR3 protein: CASSSGGATSDTQYF
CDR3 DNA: TGTGCCAGCAGTAGCGGGGGGGCCACTTCAGATACGCAGTATTTT

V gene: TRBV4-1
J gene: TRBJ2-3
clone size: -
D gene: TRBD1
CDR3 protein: CASSQERQGATDTQYF
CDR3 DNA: TGCGCCAGCAGCCAAGAGCGACAGGGGGCCACAGATACGCAGTATTTT

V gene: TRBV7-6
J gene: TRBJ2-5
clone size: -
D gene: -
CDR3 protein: CASSFTMTEESQETQYF
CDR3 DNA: TGTGCCAGCAGCTTTACGATGACAGAGGAATCCCAAGAGACCCAGTACTTC

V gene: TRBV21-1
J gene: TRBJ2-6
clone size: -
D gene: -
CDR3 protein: CASSITRDRGTGNVLTF
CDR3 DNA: TGTGCCAGCAGCATCACCCGGGACAGGGGGACAGGCAACGTCCTGACTTTC

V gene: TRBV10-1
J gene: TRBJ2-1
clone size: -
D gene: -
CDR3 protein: CASSPDSSSYNEQFF
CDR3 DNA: TGCGCCAGCAGTCCGGACAGCAGCTCCTACAATGAGCAGTTCTTC

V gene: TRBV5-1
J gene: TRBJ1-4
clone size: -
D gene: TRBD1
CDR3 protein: CASSWDRGGTEKLFF
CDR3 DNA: TGCGCCAGCAGCTGGGACAGGGGAGGAACTGAAAAACTGTTTTTT

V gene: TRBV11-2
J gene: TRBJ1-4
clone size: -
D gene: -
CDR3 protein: CASTWGGAANEKLFF
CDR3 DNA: TGTGCCAGCACCTGGGGGGGGGCTGCTAATGAAAAACTGTTTTTT

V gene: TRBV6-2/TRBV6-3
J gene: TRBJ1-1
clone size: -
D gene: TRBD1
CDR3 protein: CASSYTTGPTEAFF
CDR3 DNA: TGTGCCAGCAGTTACACGACAGGGCCCACTGAAGCTTTCTTT

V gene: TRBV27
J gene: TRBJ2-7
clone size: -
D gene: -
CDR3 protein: CASSLTHEQYF
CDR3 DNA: TGTGCCAGCAGTTTAACCCACGAGCAGTACTTC

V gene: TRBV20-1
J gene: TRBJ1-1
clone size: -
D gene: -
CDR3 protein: CSAIDRRRGTEAFF
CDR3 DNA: TGCAGTGCTATTGACAGGCGACGAGGTACTGAAGCTTTCTTT

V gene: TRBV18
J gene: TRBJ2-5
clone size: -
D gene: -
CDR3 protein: CASSPPVGGSQETQYF
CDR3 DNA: TGTGCCAGCTCACCACCGGTTGGAGGATCCCAAGAGACCCAGTACTTC

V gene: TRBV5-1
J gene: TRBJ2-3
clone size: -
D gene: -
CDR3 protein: CASSWGRRSTDTQYF
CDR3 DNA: TGCGCCAGCAGCTGGGGACGGAGGAGCACAGATACGCAGTATTTT

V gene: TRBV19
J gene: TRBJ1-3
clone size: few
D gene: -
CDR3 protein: CASSIQGATGNTIYF
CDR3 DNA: TGTGCCAGTAGTATACAGGGAGCTACTGGAAACACCATATATTTT

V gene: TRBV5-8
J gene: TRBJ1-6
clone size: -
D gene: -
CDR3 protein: CASTPLTAQRSPLHF
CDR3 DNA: TGTGCCAGCACTCCCTTAACCGCCCAGCGATCACCCCTCCACTTT

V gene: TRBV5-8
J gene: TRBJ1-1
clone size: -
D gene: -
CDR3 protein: CASSLVQGNTEAFF
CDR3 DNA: TGTGCCAGCAGCTTGGTTCAGGGCAACACTGAAGCTTTCTTT

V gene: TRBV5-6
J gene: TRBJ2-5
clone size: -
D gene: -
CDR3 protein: CASSLARFFPGGKETQYF
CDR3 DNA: TGTGCCAGCAGCTTGGCAAGGTTCTTTCCAGGGGGGAAAGAGACCCAGTACTTC

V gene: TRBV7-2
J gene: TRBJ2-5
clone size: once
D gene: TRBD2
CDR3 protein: CASSLVAGGQVSAETQYF
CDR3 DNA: TGTGCCAGCAGCTTAGTGGCGGGGGGGCAAGTAAGTGCCGAGACCCAGTACTTC

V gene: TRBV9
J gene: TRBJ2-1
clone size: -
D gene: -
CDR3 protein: CASSVVTGDEQFF
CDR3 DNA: TGTGCCAGCAGCGTAGTGACAGGCGATGAGCAGTTCTTC

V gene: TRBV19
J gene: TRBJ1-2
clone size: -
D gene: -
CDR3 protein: CASSNKEEYYGYTF
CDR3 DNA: TGTGCCAGTAGTAACAAGGAGGAATACTATGGCTACACCTTC

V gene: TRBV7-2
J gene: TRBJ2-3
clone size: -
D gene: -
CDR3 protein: CASSLRPRDTQYF
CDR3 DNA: TGTGCCAGCAGCTTACGCCCAAGGGATACGCAGTATTTT

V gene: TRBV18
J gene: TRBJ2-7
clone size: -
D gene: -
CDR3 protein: CASSPGPSGYEQYF
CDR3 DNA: TGTGCCAGCTCACCGGGCCCGTCCGGCTACGAGCAGTACTTC

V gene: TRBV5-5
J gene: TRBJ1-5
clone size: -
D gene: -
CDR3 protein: CASSLDLSNQPQHF
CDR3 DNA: TGTGCCAGCAGCTTGGACCTCAGCAATCAGCCCCAGCATTTT

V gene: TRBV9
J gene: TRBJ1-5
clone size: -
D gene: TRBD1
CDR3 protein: CASSVGQGELSNQPQHF
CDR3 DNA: TGTGCCAGCAGCGTGGGACAGGGGGAGTTGAGCAATCAGCCCCAGCATTTT

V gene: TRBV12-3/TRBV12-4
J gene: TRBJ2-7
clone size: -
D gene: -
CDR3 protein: CASSFVGGYEQYF
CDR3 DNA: TGTGCCAGCAGTTTTGTCGGCGGGTACGAGCAGTACTTC

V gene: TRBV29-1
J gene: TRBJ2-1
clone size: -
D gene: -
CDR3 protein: CSVVSDGLFLF
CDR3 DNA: TGCAGCGTTGTTTCGGACGGTCTTTTCCTCTTC

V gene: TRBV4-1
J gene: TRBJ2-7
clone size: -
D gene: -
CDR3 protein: CASSQEAWGTSYEQYF
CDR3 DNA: TGCGCCAGCAGCCAAGAGGCGTGGGGGACCTCCTACGAGCAGTACTTC

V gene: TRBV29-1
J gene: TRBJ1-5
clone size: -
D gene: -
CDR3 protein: CSVEWGYNQPQHF
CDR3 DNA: TGCAGCGTTGAGTGGGGGTACAATCAGCCCCAGCATTTT

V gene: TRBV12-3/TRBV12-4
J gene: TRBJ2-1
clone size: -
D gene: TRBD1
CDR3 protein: CASNYRGMPFF
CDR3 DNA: TGTGCCAGCAATTACAGGGGGATGCCGTTCTTC

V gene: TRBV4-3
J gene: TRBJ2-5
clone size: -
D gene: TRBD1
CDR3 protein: CASSQSGTGGGETQYF
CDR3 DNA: TGCGCCAGCAGCCAGTCCGGGACAGGGGGCGGAGAGACCCAGTACTTC

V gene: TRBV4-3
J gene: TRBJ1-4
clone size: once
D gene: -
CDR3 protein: CASSQADSSDREKLFF
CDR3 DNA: TGCGCCAGCAGCCAAGCAGACAGTTCAGATCGTGAAAAACTGTTTTTT

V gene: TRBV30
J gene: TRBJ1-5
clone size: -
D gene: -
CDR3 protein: CAWSRTRNQPQHF
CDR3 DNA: TGTGCCTGGAGTAGGACACGAAATCAGCCCCAGCATTTT

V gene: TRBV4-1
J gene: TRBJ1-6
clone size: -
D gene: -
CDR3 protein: CASSRGGMVRPAGSLHF
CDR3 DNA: TGCGCCAGCAGCCGAGGGGGAATGGTAAGACCCGCGGGGTCCCTCCACTTT

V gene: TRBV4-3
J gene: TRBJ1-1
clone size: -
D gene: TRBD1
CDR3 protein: CASSQYDRETEAFF
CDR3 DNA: TGCGCCAGCAGCCAGTACGACAGGGAGACTGAAGCTTTCTTT

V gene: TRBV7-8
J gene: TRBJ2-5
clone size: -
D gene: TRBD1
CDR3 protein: CASSLDRGPRKTQYF
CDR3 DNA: TGTGCCAGCAGCTTAGACAGGGGACCACGGAAGACCCAGTACTTC